This T cell receptor (beta chain) was sequenced in a study of T cells in Graves' hyperthyroidism and ophthalmopathy. RNA transcripts provided the source from which TCR beta CDR3 regions were amplified. Initially, a first-round RT-PCR of the TCR CDR3 employed the HTBI primer set. From the multiplex PCR reads, TCRdb called clonotypes with MiXCR, one entry per CDR3 protein. This table holds approximately 700,000 distinct CDR3 sequences, about 45% found once. V was trimmed by 8 bases and J by 6 bases, leaving 13 bases between them. Germline V gives CDR1 SNHLY, CDR2 FYNNEI. The CDR3 totals 12 residues. The TCR was taken from an adult man with Graves' disease, either hyperthyroidism or ophthalmopathy (not recorded which). The chain recombines TRBV2 with TRBJ2-5; the D gene is possibly TRBD2 (6 bases). Sequencing input: peripheral blood or thyroid tissue (not recorded which). The CDR3: CASGRDWKTQYF. Here the CDR3 DNA reads TGTGCCAGCGGACGGGACTGGAAGACCCAGTACTTC.